One sample yielded the 12 T cell receptor beta chains listed below, sequenced in a study of shared clonotypes between healthy human individuals. Sequenced by immunoSEQ multiplex PCR; TCRdb stores in-frame clones only, minus some. The sample includes 1 million to 1.3 million clones, 75% to 85% of them seen just once. The source material was memory CD4+ T cells from PBMCs. Subset: CD45RA-negative fraction. All receptors come from a man aged 18 to 30 in good health. Some clones in this sample may be carry-over from other donors' samples.

The table lists this clone with a count of one. This chain links TRBV18 with TRBJ2-3; D is possibly TRBD1 or TRBD2 (5 bases each). The CDR3 has 15 amino acids. V shed 0 bases and J shed 8 bases, with 15 bases lying between them. The germline CDR1 and CDR2 sequences are KGHSH and LQKENI. CDR3: CASSPPAGSSTTQYF. CDR3 coding DNA: TGTGCCAGCTCACCACCGGCAGGGAGCTCGACTACGCAGTATTTT.

In this sample, this clone turned up a few times. The genes are TRBV4-3 and TRBJ1-5, with D possibly TRBD1 on 6 matching bases. The CDR3 consists of 15 residues. The ends were cut back, 4 bases at V and 2 bases at J, with 12 bases in the middle. The germline gives CDR1 LGHNA, CDR2 YSLEER. The CDR3 region is CASSRVRGGNQPQHF. The CDR3 DNA is TGCGCCAGCAGCCGCGTCAGGGGAGGCAATCAGCCCCAGCATTTT.

The chain uses TRBV18 and TRBJ1-3; TRBD1 matches 7 bases. Germline V gives CDR1 KGHSH, CDR2 LQKENI. J gave up 0 bases and V 2 bases, and 4 bases lay outside the gene matches. The CDR3 is 16 amino acids. CDR3 sequence (DNA): TGTGCCAGCTCACCAAACCAGGGGGACTCTGGAAACACCATATATTTT. Residues: CASSPNQGDSGNTIYF.

The chain combines TRBV6-1 with TRBJ2-3; D assignment may be TRBD1 or TRBD2 (6 bases each). The CDR3 loop spans 14 amino acids. V was shortened by 6 bases and J by 6 bases, with 16 bases between the two germline ends. CDR1 MNHNS and CDR2 SASEGT come from the germline V gene. The CDR3 spells CASRTTGGGDTQYF. The CDR3 coding sequence is TGTGCCAGCAGAACGACAGGAGGGGGTGATACGCAGTATTTT.

V usage is TRBV6-5 and J usage is TRBJ1-2, with a possible D match to TRBD1 (5 bases). The germline V gene encodes CDR1 MNHEY and CDR2 SVGAGI. Trimming removed 2 bases from V and 8 bases from J, with 21 bases in between. The CDR3 has 16 residues. CDR3 sequence reads: CASSYPGRPGTEGYTF. The DNA for the CDR3 is TGTGCCAGCAGTTACCCCGGTAGGCCCGGGACGGAGGGCTACACCTTC.

This clone came up a few times. This chain links TRBV5-1 with TRBJ2-7; 8 bases align to TRBD1. Germline CDR1 reads SGHRS; CDR2 reads YFSETQ. V lost 3 bases and J lost 7; bases outside the gene matches: 9. The CDR3 contains 14 residues. CDR3 region: CASSSGQGQREQYF. Here the CDR3 DNA reads TGCGCCAGCAGCTCCGGACAGGGCCAGAGGGAGCAGTACTTC.

The V and J genes are TRBV6-4 and TRBJ2-2; D might be TRBD1 (6 bases). CDR3 size: 16 residues. Germline CDR1 is MRHNA and CDR2 is SNTAGT. Trimming left V 0 bases short and J 2 bases short, with 10 bases between. In DNA form, the CDR3 reads TGTGCCAGCAGTGACTCGCCGGGACACAACACCGGGGAGCTGTTTTTT. This codes for CASSDSPGHNTGELFF.

The rearrangement links TRBV7-7 to TRBJ2-6, with D unclear. V lost 5 bases to trimming and J lost 5 bases, with 22 bases between them. The CDR3 extends over 18 amino acids. Germline CDR1 SSHAT, CDR2 FNYEAQ (reference sequence). CDR3: CASSGRNMPQSRANVLTF. In nucleotides, the CDR3 is TGTGCCAGCAGCGGTAGGAATATGCCACAAAGTCGGGCCAACGTCCTGACTTTC.

This clone showed up just once. The V call is TRBV5-8, the J call TRBJ2-3, with D unclear. The CDR3 sequence is 18 residues long. The germline V gene has CDR1 SGHTS and CDR2 YDEGEE. V lost 2 bases to trimming and J lost 5 bases, with 24 bases between them. In DNA, the CDR3 is TGTGCCAGCAGCTTTACGGCGACCTACTCCGACGTAATAGATACGCAGTATTTT. It specifies CASSFTATYSDVIDTQYF.

In this sample, this clone turned up once. V is TRBV28 and J is TRBJ1-2, with TRBD1 matching over 12 bases. The CDR3 is 17 amino acids. CDR1 is MDHEN, CDR2 SYDVKM, per germline. J gave up 5 bases and V 5 bases, and 12 bases lay outside the gene matches. The CDR3 reads CASSPLGQGASLYGYTF. The CDR3 DNA is TGTGCCAGCAGTCCCCTGGGACAGGGGGCTTCCCTTTATGGCTACACCTTC.

The V gene is TRBV2, the J gene TRBJ2-1; 8 positions match TRBD2. The length of the CDR3 is 14 residues. The J segment lost 6 bases and the V segment lost 6 bases, leaving 7 bases of the junction unmatched. Germline-derived CDR1 and CDR2 are SNHLY and FYNNEI. In DNA, the CDR3 is TGTGCCAGCAGCGACCTCGGGACTAGCAATGAGCAGTTCTTC. It encodes CASSDLGTSNEQFF.

This clone has a handful of counts. The gene calls are TRBV11-2 and TRBJ2-5, with D uncertain. Germline CDR1 reads SGHAT; CDR2 reads FQNNGV. Trimming took 1 base from V and 5 from J, leaving 11 bases between them. The CDR3 contains 14 residues. CDR3 amino acids: CASSLVGPSETQYF. The CDR3 DNA reads as TGTGCCAGCAGCTTAGTTGGCCCATCGGAGACCCAGTACTTC.